The TCR beta chain described here comes from a study of blood T cell repertoires in COVID-19. The wider study: Spain, Italy and the United States supplied samples that represented acute and convalescent COVID-19. The analysed material was cDNA or gDNA that came from T cells, B-cell-depleted T cells, or PBMCs.

Trimming stripped 7 bases from V and 0 bases from J, with 6 bases between. This CDR3 is 12 amino acids long. The V gene's germline CDR1 is SNHLY and CDR2 FYNNEI. Original processing methods: From reference gene primer amplification, estimates of nucleated cell counts were derived. Generated by immunoSEQ multiplex PCR, the TCRdb table keeps only in-frame clones and is missing some. From that table come the V and J calls and clone size; the DNA was used to work out D and trimming. The sample carries around 260,000 clones, 80% to 95% recorded once. Sequencing was carried out using peripheral blood. V usage is TRBV2 and J usage is TRBJ1-2; TRBD1 might be the D (5 bases). The TCR sequence derives from a person under 35 with COVID-19, enrolled during active disease. Written as DNA, the CDR3 is TGTGCCAGCAAGGGGCCTAACTATGGCTACACCTTC. It encodes CASKGPNYGYTF.